This T cell receptor (beta chain) stems from a study of cytomegalovirus exposure and HLA in healthy donors. Whole-study findings and limits: CMV antigen specificity of a few CMV-associated chains was confirmed in vitro.

This clone was detected only once. Its specificity is unknown. TCRdb's copy holds only in-frame clones and misses some; the assay was immunoSEQ multiplex PCR. There are a few hundred thousand clones in the sample; 86% occur only once, and 0.84% lies in the top ten. The CDR3 covers 16 residues. Germline loops: CDR1 SGHDT, CDR2 YYEEEE. V was shortened by 5 bases and J by 5 bases, with 22 bases between the two germline ends. The sequenced sample consisted of PBMCs. This TCR was recovered from a young woman in good health and CMV-seronegative. The V call is TRBV5-6, the J call TRBJ1-2; the D gene is possibly TRBD1 (6 bases). CDR3 coding DNA: TGTGCCAGCAGAACCGCGGGGGGCGGGACGCTGTATGGCTACACCTTC. Its translation is CASRTAGGGTLYGYTF.